The present TCR beta chain was sequenced within a study of cytomegalovirus exposure and HLA in healthy donors. Study-wide background: A previous analysis identified around 120 million unique TCR beta sequences derived from some 200 million T cells.

The primer mix had 60 Vbeta and 13 Jbeta primers. Under the authors' procedure: As a later analysis found, there were around 86 million unique TCR beta chains, of which approximately 10 million were shared. TCRdb's table, derived via immunoSEQ multiplex PCR, lists solely in-frame clones and lacks some. V, J and clone size derive from that table, while D and trimming were established from the DNA sequence. Of 130,000 or so clones in the sample, over 8% are singletons; the top ten hold 5.5%. Study-wide results and limits: Highly shared variants forming one cluster were likely a sequencing artifact. Several of the most significant clusters appeared, in a later analysis, to be linked to common viral pathogens.

This clone was found a few times. Antigen unknown. V was pared by 0 bases and J by 4 bases, with 7 bases of the junction left unmatched. Germline V gene lookup returns CDR1 SGHNT and CDR2 YYREEE (reference sequence). The CDR3 has 17 residues. The sequence was collected from a man aged 35-49 years in good health and CMV-seronegative. The V gene is TRBV5-4, the J gene TRBJ2-2; 9 bases fit TRBD1. The sequencing sample was made of PBMCs. In DNA form, the CDR3 reads TGTGCCAGCAGCTTGGGCCGGGACAGGGTTTTCACCGGGGAGCTGTTTTTT. Residues: CASSLGRDRVFTGELFF.